This T cell receptor beta chain was captured by sequencing in a study of cytomegalovirus exposure and HLA in healthy donors. The study ran its PCR with 60 Vbeta and 13 Jbeta primers. Method: immunoSEQ multiplex PCR; TCRdb's copy keeps in-frame clones and lacks some. The table has 140,000 or so clones, around 75% seen once. The donors comprised healthy bone marrow donors. This TCR was sampled from a female donor in good health and CMV-seronegative. The sample was PBMCs.

CDR3 region: CATSRDRAQETQYF. CDR3 coding DNA: TGTGCCACCAGCAGAGACAGGGCTCAAGAGACCCAGTACTTC. The chain links TRBV15 to TRBJ2-5; D might be TRBD1 (5 bases). The CDR3 has 14 residues. V lost 0 bases to trimming and J lost 2 bases, with 7 bases between them. Germline values: CDR1 LNHNV, CDR2 YYDKDF (reference sequence). The full variable domain, with the rest looked up from reference TRBV15 and TRBJ2-5, is DAMVIQNPRYQVTQFGKPVTLSCSQTLNHNVMYWYQQKSSQAPKLLFHYYDKDFNNEADTPDNFQSRRPNTSFCFLDIRSPGLGDTAMYLCATSRDRAQETQYFGPGTRLLVL.